This T cell receptor (beta chain) was captured by sequencing in a study of control samples from healthy donors and cancer patients. This clone came up once. CDR3 length equals 14 residues. The germline V gene encodes CDR1 MNHNS and CDR2 SASEGT. V shed 5 bases and J 8 bases; nucleotides not matched to a gene: 11. Generated by immunoSEQ multiplex PCR, the TCRdb table keeps only in-frame clones and is missing some. The sample consists of 100,000 to 150,000 clones, roughly 84% of them appearing once. The TCR sequence derives from a man between 18 and 29 years old in good health. Specimen: blood. The genes are TRBV6-1 and TRBJ1-2, with 7 bases lining up with TRBD1. This CDR3 is CASSPRDRALGYTF. Here the CDR3 DNA reads TGTGCCAGCAGTCCACGCGACAGGGCGTTGGGCTACACCTTC.